Listed below are T cell receptor beta chains from one sample, sequenced in a study of human T cells and chemical hapten exposure. TCRdb recomputed calls from the RACE reads with MiXCR, one row per CDR3 protein. The sample shows about 120,000 distinct CDR3 sequences, about an eighth of them seen only once. The sequenced sample was whole blood, obtained in connection with sensitization to the hapten diphenylcyclopropenone (DPC). The source of these receptors is a young man with alopecia areata. Some clones in this sample may be carry-over from other donors' samples. CDR3s include the opening cysteine and the closing phenylalanine or tryptophan. The D gene is left open where the match is weak. Clone size is not always given. Where it is, it says once, few, many or a class for expanded clones.

D gene,CDR3 length,clone size,V gene,J gene,CDR3 protein,CDR3 DNA
-,12,-,TRBV20-1,TRBJ2-3,CSARHMGDTQYF,TGCAGTGCTAGACATATGGGAGATACGCAGTATTTT
TRBD2,13,-,TRBV11-3,TRBJ2-1,CASSPREGIEQFF,TGTGCCAGCAGCCCCCGGGAGGGCATAGAGCAGTTCTTC
TRBD1,16,-,TRBV18,TRBJ1-5,CASSLRQGISNQPQHF,TGTGCCAGCTCACTTCGACAGGGGATTAGCAATCAGCCCCAGCATTTT
-,13,many,TRBV3-1,TRBJ2-5,CASSQGGQETQYF,TGTGCCAGCAGCCAAGGCGGCCAAGAGACCCAGTACTTC
TRBD1,13,-,TRBV20-1,TRBJ2-7,CSTGTGDLYEQYF,TGCAGTACCGGGACAGGGGATTTGTACGAGCAGTACTTC
TRBD2,17,few,TRBV7-3,TRBJ2-3,CASSSRTSGGFTDTQYF,TGTGCCAGCAGCTCGAGGACTAGCGGGGGGTTCACAGATACGCAGTATTTT
TRBD2,17,many,TRBV14,TRBJ2-2,CASSQPERGGPTGELFF,TGTGCCAGCAGCCAACCGGAGCGGGGGGGTCCCACCGGGGAGCTGTTTTTT
-,14,many,TRBV6-2/TRBV6-3,TRBJ2-5,CASSTLDWGETQYF,TGTGCCAGCAGTACGTTGGACTGGGGAGAGACCCAGTACTTC
-,15,few,TRBV7-8,TRBJ1-1,CASSASEQANTEAFF,TGTGCCAGCAGCGCAAGCGAACAGGCGAACACTGAAGCTTTCTTT
-,12,-,TRBV7-2,TRBJ2-7,CASSRFRELLYF,TGTGCCAGCAGCCGTTTTCGGGAGTTACTTTACTTC
-,13,few,TRBV2,TRBJ2-2,CASSETGRGELFF,TGTGCCAGCAGTGAAACGGGGCGCGGGGAGCTGTTTTTT
-,14,-,TRBV7-3,TRBJ2-5,CASSSTGYQETQYF,TGTGCCAGCAGCTCTACAGGTTACCAAGAGACCCAGTACTTC
-,13,-,TRBV20-1,TRBJ1-1,CSALIRVNTEAFF,TGCAGTGCTTTAATTAGGGTTAACACTGAAGCTTTCTTT